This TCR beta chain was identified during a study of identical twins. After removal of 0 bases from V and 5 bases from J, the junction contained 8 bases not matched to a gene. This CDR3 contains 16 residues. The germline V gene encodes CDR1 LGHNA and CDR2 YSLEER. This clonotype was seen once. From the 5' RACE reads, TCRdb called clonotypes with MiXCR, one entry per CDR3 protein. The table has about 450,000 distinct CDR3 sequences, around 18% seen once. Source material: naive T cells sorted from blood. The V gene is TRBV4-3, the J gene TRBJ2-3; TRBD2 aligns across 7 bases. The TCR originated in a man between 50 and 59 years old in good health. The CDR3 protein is CASSQDNSGYIDTQYF. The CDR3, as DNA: TGCGCCAGCAGCCAAGATAATAGCGGGTACATAGATACGCAGTATTTT.